This T cell receptor (beta chain) was sequenced for a study of PD-L1 blockade in urothelial cancer. Study in general: About 85% of the roughly 30 patients comprised males who had bladder-origin urothelial cancer.

Germline lookup yields CDR1 MDHEN and CDR2 SYDVKM. Trimming took 5 bases from V and 3 from J, leaving 20 bases between them. This CDR3 has 16 amino acids. Libraries were prepared by immunoSEQ multiplex PCR; TCRdb keeps only in-frame clonotypes and omits some of them. The sample lists some 67,000 clones, roughly 91% occurring once. Regarding this clone: What it recognizes is unknown.

General observations from the study: Clones that were tumor-associated expanded more in the blood of durable-benefit patients at 3 weeks.

The patients had locally advanced or metastatic urothelial carcinoma. Sequencing used PBMCs, obtained around atezolizumab (anti-PD-L1) treatment. The origin of this receptor is a man between 60 and 70 years old with urothelial cancer. V usage is TRBV28 and J usage is TRBJ2-7; TRBD1 might be the D (6 bases). The CDR3 nucleotides are TGTGCCAGCAGTCAACTCCGGGACATGACTTTCTACGAGCAGTACTTC. Protein product: CASSQLRDMTFYEQYF.